Shown below are 12 T cell receptor beta chains from a single sample sequenced in a study of shared clonotypes between healthy human individuals. The table came from immunoSEQ multiplex PCR; TCRdb's copy has only in-frame clones and leaves some out. The data show roughly 1.5 million clones, approximately 98% seen once. The source material was naive CD4+ T cells sorted from blood. Noted subset: CD45RA+ positively selected. These receptors were collected from a man aged 30 to 39 in good health.

The V gene is TRBV28, the J gene TRBJ1-1; possible D gene TRBD1, 6 bases. CDR3 length equals 16 residues. Trimming cost V 5 bases and J 6 bases, with 22 bases left between them. Germline CDR1 reads MDHEN; CDR2 reads SYDVKM. CDR3 nucleotide sequence: TGTGCCAGCAGTCCCTTCATGGGGGGGGCAGGTGCTGAAGCTTTCTTT. Encoded protein: CASSPFMGGAGAEAFF.

The rearrangement links TRBV11-3 to TRBJ2-2; 7 bases agree with TRBD1. Germline values: CDR1 SGHNT, CDR2 YENEEA. Trimming removed 6 bases from V and 5 bases from J; junction bases left unmatched: 6. The CDR3 is 14 residues long. The CDR3 loop reads CASSMTGKTGELFF. CDR3 DNA sequence: TGTGCCAGCAGTATGACAGGGAAAACCGGGGAGCTGTTTTTT.

This sequence joins TRBV11-3 and TRBJ1-1, with D maybe TRBD1 (6 bases). This CDR3 is built from 12 residues. Germline V lookup: CDR1 SGHNT, CDR2 YENEEA. V was cut by 5 bases and J by 7 bases, with 11 bases left in between. DNA of the CDR3: TGTGCCAGCAGCCCCGGGACACATGAAGCTTTCTTT. Protein: CASSPGTHEAFF.

The chain is built from TRBV7-2 and TRBJ2-1, with TRBD2 matching 11 bases. This CDR3 has 15 residues. V shed 5 bases and J 4 bases; nucleotides not matched to a gene: 4. Germline CDR1 SGHTA, CDR2 FQGNSA. CDR3 nucleotides: TGTGCCAGCAGCCAGACTAGCGGGACTTACAATGAGCAGTTCTTC. It specifies CASSQTSGTYNEQFF.

The V gene is TRBV19, the J gene TRBJ2-7, with 7 nucleotides matching TRBD2. CDR3 size: 15 residues. The germline V gene has CDR1 LNHDA and CDR2 SQIVND (reference sequence). Unmatched junction bases numbered 10, after V lost 6 bases and J lost 2 bases. The CDR3 is CASSPGEGGTYEQYF. The CDR3 bases are TGTGCCAGTAGCCCCGGGGAGGGAGGGACCTACGAGCAGTACTTC.

The chain couples TRBV28 to TRBJ1-2; the D is unclear. The ends were cut back, 6 bases at V and 1 base at J, with 15 bases in the middle. Germline V gene data show CDR1 as MDHEN and CDR2 as SYDVKM. There are 15 residues in the CDR3. The CDR3 region has the DNA TGTGCCAGCAGGGTCGAACAGAATTTTAACTATGGCTACACCTTC. As protein: CASRVEQNFNYGYTF.

V is TRBV18 and J is TRBJ1-3; no clear D. This CDR3 contains 17 residues. The germline gives CDR1 KGHSH, CDR2 LQKENI. V was shortened by 2 bases and J by 0 bases, with 14 bases between the two germline ends. The CDR3: CASSPRSPASSGNTIYF. Written as DNA, the CDR3 is TGTGCCAGCTCACCAAGGTCTCCCGCCAGCTCTGGAAACACCATATATTTT.

The chain combines TRBV6-4 with TRBJ2-1, with 8 bases identical to TRBD2. Germline loops: CDR1 MRHNA, CDR2 SNTAGT. V gave up 6 bases and J gave up 0 bases; unmatched junction bases: 4. The CDR3 has 15 residues. The CDR3 region is CASSTLAASYNEQFF. DNA of the CDR3: TGTGCCAGCAGCACACTAGCGGCCTCCTACAATGAGCAGTTCTTC.

The V call is TRBV28, the J call TRBJ2-7; 7 positions match TRBD1. Trimming removed 7 bases from V and 5 bases from J; junction bases left unmatched: 11. Germline lookup yields CDR1 MDHEN and CDR2 SYDVKM. This CDR3 region has 14 residues. CDR3 region: CASIPTGQPNEQYF. The CDR3 DNA sequence: TGTGCCAGCATCCCAACGGGACAGCCGAACGAGCAGTACTTC.

V gene TRBV5-6 combines with J gene TRBJ2-5, with a tentative D call TRBD1 (5 bases). CDR1 is SGHDT, CDR2 YYEEEE, per germline. With 5 bases removed from V and 2 bases from J, the gap between germline ends came to 13 bases. This CDR3 comprises 14 residues. Here the CDR3 reads CASRVRTNQETQYF. CDR3 DNA sequence: TGTGCCAGCAGAGTACGGACAAATCAAGAGACCCAGTACTTC.

V gene TRBV7-8 combines with J gene TRBJ2-1; 13 positions match TRBD2. Germline V gene sequence: CDR1 SGHVS, CDR2 FQNEAQ. Trimming took 2 bases from V and 8 from J; bases not matched to a gene: 12. This CDR3 is built from 18 residues. The CDR3 sequence: CASSLTSGRARGFDEQFF. DNA of the CDR3: TGTGCCAGCAGCTTAACTAGCGGGAGGGCCCGAGGGTTCGATGAGCAGTTCTTC.

The chain combines TRBV6-6 with TRBJ2-3; TRBD1 agrees at 8 bases. J gave up 5 bases and V 6 bases, and 10 bases lay outside the gene matches. This CDR3 spans 15 amino acids. Germline loops: CDR1 MNHNY, CDR2 SVGAGI (reference sequence). DNA of the CDR3: TGTGCCAGCAGCCTTGACAGGGGTGAGGGAGATACGCAGTATTTT. It codes for CASSLDRGEGDTQYF.